This T cell receptor beta chain comes out of a study of shared clonotypes between healthy human individuals. At the level of the study: Donors consisted of a couple of women and a few men between 18 and 49.

For this clone: The antigen is undetermined.

Study-wide findings and caveats: Compared with memory subsets, naive subsets generally had larger estimated richness. In contrast to clonotypes shared by all four donors, non-shared clonotypes had lower generation probabilities.

The repertoire was sequenced with immunoSEQ multiplex PCR; TCRdb's copy has only in-frame clones and lacks some. The table includes roughly 2,300,000 clones, around 92% detected once. The CDR3 runs 15 residues. Trimming removed 4 bases at V and 5 bases at J, with 17 bases between. The V gene's germline CDR1 is SSHAT and CDR2 FNYEAQ (reference sequence). This sequence joins TRBV7-7 and TRBJ2-5; perhaps D is TRBD1 or TRBD2 (5 bases each). The TCR sequence derives from a man aged 18 to 30 in good health. Some clones in this sample may be carry-over from other donors' samples. Sequencing was performed on naive CD4+ T cells from PBMCs. Subset here: CD45RA+ positively selected. The CDR3 loop reads CASSSGTTMLETQYF. Written as DNA, the CDR3 is TGTGCCAGCAGCTCGGGGACCACCATGTTGGAGACCCAGTACTTC.